The subject of this entry is one T cell receptor beta chain. Its antigen is not identified. This specimen comes from a study of T-cell memory formation after mild COVID-19. Study-wide background: TCR clusters mostly belonged to single donors. General study points: Memory sampled before infection contained some responding clones, suggesting cross-reactive memory joined.

TCRdb reprocessed the 5' RACE reads with MiXCR, giving one entry per CDR3 protein. The sample has fewer than 700,000 distinct CDR3 sequences; 20% to 25% are singletons. This TCR came from an adult woman who had mild COVID-19 (a few samples of this study predate the infection). Cell type and time point are not known. Sequenced material: PBMCs or a T cell subset sorted from them (not recorded which).

Here the CDR3 reads CASSLAGVVGLAGGRGNEQFF. CDR3 in DNA: TGCGCCAGCAGCTTAGCCGGCGTGGTGGGACTAGCGGGGGGACGTGGGAATGAGCAGTTCTTC. V usage is TRBV5-1 and J usage is TRBJ2-1; 15 nucleotides line up with TRBD2. Trimming cost V 2 bases and J 7 bases; bases outside gene matches: 19. This CDR3 is 21 amino acids long. The germline V gene has CDR1 SGHRS and CDR2 YFSETQ.